The clone carrying this T cell receptor beta chain was observed many times. The data stem from a study of response to subunit inactivated influenza vaccine. Each CDR3 protein is one row after TCRdb ran MiXCR on the RT-PCR reads. The sample includes roughly 700,000 distinct CDR3 sequences, 15% to 18% of them seen just once. The germline gives CDR1 SQVTM, CDR2 ANQGSEA. V was pared by 6 bases and J by 1 base, with 7 bases between. The CDR3 spans 11 residues. The chain links TRBV29-1 to TRBJ2-7; D might be TRBD1 (5 bases). This receptor was taken from a man aged 45-65 years who received an inactivated influenza vaccine. The starting material was PBMCs from blood, obtained 11 to 12 days after vaccination. The CDR3 loop reads CSVRQSYEQYF. The CDR3 DNA follows: TGCAGCGTAAGACAGTCCTACGAGCAGTACTTC.